One and the same sample provided the 23 T cell receptor beta chains below, sequenced in a study of tumor and adjacent non-tumor tissue in lung cancer. No cell sorting was done before RNA was extracted from the tissue. A modified ARM-PCR protocol with three rounds of nested PCR amplified TCRbeta. One entry per CDR3 protein results from TCRdb running MiXCR on the multiplex PCR reads. The sample carries 89,000 or so distinct CDR3 sequences, roughly two thirds recorded once. Sequencing used lung tumor tissue. Receptors were obtained from a man aged 70-80 years with non-small cell lung cancer.

In the case of this clonotype: An end of the junction differs from the germline gene, which may be a read error. The J gene is TRBJ2-7, the V gene TRBV28; no firm D call. The CDR3 consists of 11 residues. The germline V gene has CDR1 MDHEN and CDR2 SYDVKM. The CDR3 region is CARSLGYDQYF. CDR3 DNA: TGTGCCCGCAGTTTGGGCTACGACCAGTACTTC.

V usage is TRBV28 and J usage is TRBJ2-7; D might be TRBD1 (6 bases). V was shortened by 8 bases and J by 6 bases, with 11 bases between the two germline ends. Looked up from germline, CDR1 is MDHEN and CDR2 is SYDVKM. The CDR3 consists of 11 residues. The CDR3 DNA follows: TGTGCCAGCTCAGGGGCATTCGAGCAGTACTTC. The encoded protein is CASSGAFEQYF.

This clonotype occurred a few times. The conserved closing phenylalanine or tryptophan is absent in this CDR3, likely reflecting a read error. The chain links TRBV20-1 to TRBJ2-1, with D maybe TRBD2 (7 bases). The CDR3 loop spans 15 amino acids. Germline V gene sequence: CDR1 DFQATT, CDR2 SNEGSKA (reference sequence). V lost 6 bases and J lost 5, with 20 bases in between. CDR3 nucleotide sequence: TGCAGTGCCCTCCTTCAGGGGAGGGTTAACAATGAGCAGTTCTCC. Translation: CSALLQGRVNNEQFS.

As for this clonotype: The germline gene is not matched at one end of the junction; a read error may be the cause. The chain combines TRBV10-2 with TRBJ1-2, with no clear D. Germline lookup yields CDR1 WSHSY and CDR2 SAAADI. This CDR3 contains 13 residues. CDR3 loop: CASNDQAGYGYTF. DNA for the CDR3: TGCGCCAGCAATGATCAGGCGGGCTATGGCTATACCTTC.

This clonotype was found many times. This chain connects TRBV5-6 to TRBJ2-1; 8 nucleotides line up with TRBD1. Germline-derived CDR1 and CDR2 are SGHDT and YYEEEE. The CDR3 covers 17 residues. The trim removed 0 bases at V and 0 bases at J, leaving 5 bases unmatched. CDR3 amino acids: CASSLVGTGFSYNEQFF. CDR3 sequence (DNA): TGTGCCAGCAGCTTGGTGGGGACAGGCTTCTCCTACAATGAGCAGTTCTTC.

To note about this clonotype: Since a much larger clone is just one base distant, this may be a read error. J is TRBJ1-5 and V is TRBV6-6; TRBD1 aligns across 8 bases. Germline trimming cut 2 bases from V and 2 bases from J; bases unmatched to any gene: 2. The CDR3 spans 15 residues. Germline CDR1 is MNHNY and CDR2 is SVGAGI (reference sequence). DNA of the CDR3: TGTGCCAGCAGTTACCAGGGGGCTGGCAATCAGCCCCAGCATTTT. Translated, it gives CASSYQGAGNQPQHF.

In regard to this clonotype: Compared with germline, one end of the junction differs, possibly owing to a read error. The V gene is TRBV5-5, the J gene TRBJ2-7; D is possibly TRBD1 or TRBD2 (5 bases each). The germline CDR1 and CDR2 sequences are SGHKS and YYEKEE (reference sequence). The CDR3 is made up of 13 amino acids. The CDR3 region has the DNA TGTGCCAGCAGCTTGTCGGGACGGGCGGAGCAGTATTTC. This codes for CASSLSGRAEQYF. The variable domain in full, with the rest retrieved from reference TRBV5-5 and TRBJ2-7, is DAGVTQSPTHLIKTRGQQVTLRCSPISGHKSVSWYQQVLGQGPQFIFQYYEKEERGRGNFPDRFSARQFPNYSSELNVNALLLGDSALYLCASSLSGRAEQYFGPGTRLTVT.

Note on this clonotype: At one end the junction does not follow the germline gene, possibly because of a read error. This chain links TRBV11-2 with TRBJ2-1; 13 bases align to TRBD2. The CDR3 is 16 amino acids. Germline CDR1 is SGHAT and CDR2 is FQNNGV. The DNA of the CDR3 is TGTGCCAGCATCGGGACTAGCGGGGAAGACTACAAAGAGCAGTTCTTC. Protein product: CASIGTSGEDYKEQFF.

This clonotype has at least ten counts. The V call is TRBV5-5, the J call TRBJ2-2; 9 bases are a match to TRBD1. V trimming: 4 bases; J trimming: 1 base; junction bases outside the gene matches: 2. Germline loops: CDR1 SGHKS, CDR2 YYEKEE (reference sequence). The CDR3 has 15 amino acids. CDR3 region: CASSRGQGNTGELFF. The DNA for the CDR3 is TGTGCCAGCAGCAGGGGACAGGGGAACACCGGGGAGCTGTTTTTT.

Ten or more counts support this clonotype. V gene TRBV10-3 combines with J gene TRBJ2-1, with D perhaps TRBD1 or TRBD2 (5 bases each). V was shortened by 5 bases and J by 5 bases, with 19 bases between the two germline ends. CDR3 length: 16 amino acids. CDR1 and CDR2 from the germline V gene are ENHRY and SYGVKD. This CDR3 reads CAISPTSGRENNEQFF. The CDR3, as DNA: TGTGCCATCAGTCCTACCAGCGGCAGGGAGAACAATGAGCAGTTCTTC.

This clonotype was detected ten times or more. The chain uses TRBV7-8 and TRBJ1-6; D is perhaps TRBD1 (5 bases). The CDR3 has 17 residues. Germline V gene lookup returns CDR1 SGHVS and CDR2 FQNEAQ. The V end was cut by 6 bases, the J end by 5 bases, with 20 bases between. CDR3 residues: CASRRGGQGYNNSPLHF. The CDR3 nucleotides read TGTGCCAGCAGGCGGGGCGGCCAAGGCTACAATAATTCACCCCTCCACTTT.

Note on this clonotype: At one of its ends the junction is not consistent with the germline gene, which may arise from a read error. The chain recombines TRBV11-2 with TRBJ2-4; TRBD1 might be the D (6 bases). The CDR3 length is 16 residues. CDR1 and CDR2 from the germline V gene are SGHAT and FQNNGV. The CDR3 DNA is TGTGCCAGCAGCCTACGGACAGCCATGGCCAAGAACATTCAGTACTTC. This sequence encodes CASSLRTAMAKNIQYF.

This clonotype occurred a few times. The chain combines TRBV20-1 with TRBJ2-5; D is perhaps TRBD1 (5 bases). From germline, CDR1 is DFQATT and CDR2 SNEGSKA (reference sequence). The CDR3 length is 14 residues. V was cut by 6 bases and J by 3 bases, with 17 bases left in between. The CDR3 is CSAPLVQGKETQYF. The CDR3 DNA sequence: TGCAGTGCCCCTTTGGTCCAGGGAAAAGAGACCCAGTACTTC.

CDR3: CASRYSFYEQYF. The CDR3 DNA sequence: TGTGCCAGCAGATACAGCTTCTACGAGCAGTACTTC. This chain uses TRBV28 with TRBJ2-7; D call uncertain. Germline V gene lookup returns CDR1 MDHEN and CDR2 SYDVKM. Between the trimmed V and J ends, which lost 6 bases and 3 bases, there was a span of 9 bases. There are 12 residues in the CDR3.

This clonotype was detected ten times or more. This chain connects TRBV6-5 to TRBJ2-7, with 7 bases matching TRBD2. Trimming removed 4 bases from V and 6 bases from J; junction bases left unmatched: 9. The germline V gene encodes CDR1 MNHEY and CDR2 SVGAGI. The CDR3 length is 14 residues. The DNA for the CDR3 is TGTGCCAGCAGTTGGCTTCTAGGCGGGGGCGAGCAGTACTTC. It codes for CASSWLLGGGEQYF.

This clonotype came up many times. J is TRBJ2-1 and V is TRBV19; 7 nucleotides line up with TRBD1. CDR3 length equals 13 residues. Losses at the gene ends were 5 bases for V and 8 bases for J; bases not matched to a gene: 6. Per germline, CDR1 LNHDA and CDR2 SQIVND (reference sequence). In DNA form, the CDR3 reads TGTGCCAGTAGTCCCACAGGGGCCGATGAGCAGTTCTTC. This gives the protein CASSPTGADEQFF.

As for this clonotype: One end of the junction is discordant with germline, which a read error may explain. V and J are TRBV5-4 and TRBJ2-6; D remains unclear. The CDR3 loop spans 14 amino acids. The germline CDR1 and CDR2 sequences are SGHNT and YYREEE (reference sequence). The CDR3 region is CASRPGSGVNVLTF. In nucleotides, the CDR3 is TGTGCCAGCAGGCCAGGCTCTGGGGTCAACGTCCTGACCTTC.

Notes on this clonotype: An end of the junction differs from the germline gene, which may be a read error. V gene TRBV30 combines with J gene TRBJ2-1; 10 nucleotides align to TRBD2. CDR3 length: 15 amino acids. CDR1 is GTSNPN, CDR2 SVGIG, per germline (reference sequence). CDR3 region: CVWTPLAGFYNEQFF. The CDR3 DNA reads as TGTGTCTGGACCCCACTAGCGGGGTTCTACAATGAGCAGTTCTTC.

As for this clonotype: A much larger clone differs from this one at a single base, so this may be a read error. The chain employs TRBV20-1 and TRBJ2-1, with 8 nucleotides matching TRBD2. Germline CDR1 reads DFQATT; CDR2 reads SNEGSKA (reference sequence). V trimming: 0 bases; J trimming: 5 bases; junction bases outside the gene matches: 12. The CDR3 sequence is 17 residues long. The CDR3 loop reads CSARDSVTGGPHNEQFF. The CDR3 DNA is TGCAGTGCTAGAGATTCGGTAACGGGAGGGCCTCACAATGAGCAGTTCTTC.

This clonotype appeared a few times. J is TRBJ1-5 and V is TRBV6-6; possible D gene TRBD1, 5 bases. Germline values: CDR1 MNHNY, CDR2 SVGAGI (reference sequence). The CDR3 totals 14 residues. V lost 7 bases to trimming and J lost 3 bases, with 13 bases between them. CDR3 in DNA: TGTGCCAGCATCGGGGGGGACCCCAATCAGCCCCAGCATTTT. Amino acids: CASIGGDPNQPQHF.

V usage is TRBV5-4 and J usage is TRBJ1-2; TRBD1 matches 9 bases. Trimming cost V 0 bases and J 14 bases; bases outside gene matches: 11. Germline V lookup: CDR1 SGHNT, CDR2 YYREEE (reference sequence). This CDR3 spans 14 amino acids. This chain's CDR3 is CASSLGTGAYDYTF. The CDR3 DNA reads as TGTGCCAGCAGCTTGGGGACAGGGGCGTACGACTATACCTTC.

With respect to this clonotype: Lacking the conserved final phenylalanine or tryptophan, this CDR3 likely reflects a read error. The chain couples TRBV24-1 to TRBJ2-3, with D possibly TRBD1 on 5 matching bases. The J call could be wrong; TRBJ1-5 is a better fit for the DNA end. The length of the CDR3 is 15 residues. CDR1 KGHDR and CDR2 SFDVKD come from the germline V gene. The CDR3 region is CVTSLARDFTDAQHI. The CDR3 region has the DNA TGTGTCACCAGCCTCGCCAGGGATTTCACAGATGCGCAGCATATT.

There are a few counts of this clonotype. This clone may be a read error of a much larger clone one base away. The chain carries TRBV6-6 and TRBJ1-1, with 10 bases matching TRBD1. The germline V gene has CDR1 MNHNY and CDR2 SVGAGI (reference sequence). The CDR3 is made up of 13 amino acids. CDR3: CTSSVGQGGKAFF. CDR3 nucleotide sequence: TGTACCAGCAGTGTTGGACAGGGGGGAAAAGCTTTCTTT.